This T cell receptor (beta chain) came from a study of T cells in Graves' hyperthyroidism and ophthalmopathy. Germline V gives CDR1 DFQATT, CDR2 SNEGSKA (reference sequence). V was clipped by 6 bases and J by 6 bases; unmatched bases: 7. This CDR3 has 13 residues. The source material, RNA transcripts, was used to amplify TCR beta CDR3 regions. The TCR CDR3 first-round RT-PCR relied on the HTBI primer set. A single record per CDR3 protein comes from TCRdb applying MiXCR to the multiplex PCR reads. There are 500,000 to 600,000 distinct CDR3 sequences in the sample; approximately 15% occur only once, and approximately 20% lies in the top ten.

The sequence came from a woman under 30 with Graves' hyperthyroidism. Sequencing was carried out using blood. The chain recombines TRBV20-1 with TRBJ1-5, with 8 positions matching TRBD1. The chain's CDR3 is CSASGQGSQPQHF. DNA for the CDR3: TGCAGTGCGAGCGGACAGGGTAGTCAGCCCCAGCATTTT.